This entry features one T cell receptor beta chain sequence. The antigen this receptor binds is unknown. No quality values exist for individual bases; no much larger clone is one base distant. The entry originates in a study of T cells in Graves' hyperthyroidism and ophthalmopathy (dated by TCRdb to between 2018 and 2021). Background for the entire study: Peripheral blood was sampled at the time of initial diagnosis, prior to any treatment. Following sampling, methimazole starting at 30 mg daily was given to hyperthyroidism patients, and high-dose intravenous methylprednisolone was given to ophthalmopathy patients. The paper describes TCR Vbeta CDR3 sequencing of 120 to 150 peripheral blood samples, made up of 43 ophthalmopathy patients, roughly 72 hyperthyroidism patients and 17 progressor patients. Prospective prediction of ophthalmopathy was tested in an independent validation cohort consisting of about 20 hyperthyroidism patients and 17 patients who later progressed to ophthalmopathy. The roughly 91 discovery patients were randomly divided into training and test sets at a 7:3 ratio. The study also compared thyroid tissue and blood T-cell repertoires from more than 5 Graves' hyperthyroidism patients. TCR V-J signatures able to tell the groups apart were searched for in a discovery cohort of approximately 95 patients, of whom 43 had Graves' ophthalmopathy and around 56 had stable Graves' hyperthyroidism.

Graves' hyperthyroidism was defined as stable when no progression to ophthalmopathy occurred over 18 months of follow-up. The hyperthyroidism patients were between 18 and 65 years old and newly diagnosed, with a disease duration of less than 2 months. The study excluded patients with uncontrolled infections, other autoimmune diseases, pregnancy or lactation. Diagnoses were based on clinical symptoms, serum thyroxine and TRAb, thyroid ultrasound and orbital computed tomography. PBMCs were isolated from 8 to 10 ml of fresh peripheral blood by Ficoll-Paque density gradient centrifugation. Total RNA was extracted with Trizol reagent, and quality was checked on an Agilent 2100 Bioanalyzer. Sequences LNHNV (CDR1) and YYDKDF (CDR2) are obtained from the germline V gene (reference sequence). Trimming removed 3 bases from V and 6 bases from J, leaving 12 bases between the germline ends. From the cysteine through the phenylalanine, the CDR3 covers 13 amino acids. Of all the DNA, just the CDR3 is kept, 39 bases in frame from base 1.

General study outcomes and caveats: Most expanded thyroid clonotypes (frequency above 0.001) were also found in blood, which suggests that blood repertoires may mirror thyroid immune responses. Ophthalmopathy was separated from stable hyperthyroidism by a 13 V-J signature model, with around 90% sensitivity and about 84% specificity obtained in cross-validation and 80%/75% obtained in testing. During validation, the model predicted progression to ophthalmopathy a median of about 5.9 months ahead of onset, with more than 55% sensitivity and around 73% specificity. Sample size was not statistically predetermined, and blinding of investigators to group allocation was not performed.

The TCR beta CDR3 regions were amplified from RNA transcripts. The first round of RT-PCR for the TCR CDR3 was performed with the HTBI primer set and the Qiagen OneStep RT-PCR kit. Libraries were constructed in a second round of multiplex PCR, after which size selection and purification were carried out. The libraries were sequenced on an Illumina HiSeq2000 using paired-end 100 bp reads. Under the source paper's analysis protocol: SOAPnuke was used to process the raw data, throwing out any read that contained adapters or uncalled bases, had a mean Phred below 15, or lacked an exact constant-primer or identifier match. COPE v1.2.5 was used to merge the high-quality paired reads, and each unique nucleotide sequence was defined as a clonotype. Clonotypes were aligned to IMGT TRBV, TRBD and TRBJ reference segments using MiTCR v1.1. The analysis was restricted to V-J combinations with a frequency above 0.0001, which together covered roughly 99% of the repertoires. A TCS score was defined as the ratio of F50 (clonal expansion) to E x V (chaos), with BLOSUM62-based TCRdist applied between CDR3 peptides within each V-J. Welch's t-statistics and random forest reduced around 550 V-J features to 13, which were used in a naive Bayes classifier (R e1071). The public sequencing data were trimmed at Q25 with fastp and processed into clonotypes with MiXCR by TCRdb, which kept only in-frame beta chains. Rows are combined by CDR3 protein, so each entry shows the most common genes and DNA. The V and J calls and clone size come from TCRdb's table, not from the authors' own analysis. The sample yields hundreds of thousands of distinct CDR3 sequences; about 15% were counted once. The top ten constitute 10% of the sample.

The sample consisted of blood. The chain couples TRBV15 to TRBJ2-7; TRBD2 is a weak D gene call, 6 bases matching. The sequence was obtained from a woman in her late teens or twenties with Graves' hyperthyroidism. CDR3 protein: CATSRHGDSEQYF. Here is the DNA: TGTGCCACCAGCAGGCACGGGGACTCCGAGCAGTACTTC.